These T cell receptor beta chains were read from a single sample in a study of CDR3 diversity in severe acne. TCRdb re-called the PCR reads with MiXCR, one entry per CDR3 protein. The top ten clones hold 14% of a sample with about 76,000 distinct CDR3 sequences, about 54% of them seen once. Sequenced sample: blood. The receptors were gathered from a male donor in good health, without acne. Both conserved end residues are part of each CDR3. The D gene is left open where the match is weak. The size entry is marked missing in some rows and otherwise reads once, few, many or a size class.

d_call,clone_size,j_call,v_call,cdr3_aa,cdr3_nt
NA,many,TRBJ2-3,TRBV6-5,CASSWGGTDTQYF,TGTGCCAGCAGTTGGGGCGGCACAGATACGCAGTATTTT
NA,NA,TRBJ2-7,TRBV11-3,CASSLRGGNEQYF,TGTGCCAGCAGCCTGCGAGGGGGAAACGAGCAGTACTTC
TRBD2,few,TRBJ2-7,TRBV24-1,CATSGAGGYEQYF,TGTGCCACCAGTGGAGCGGGAGGATACGAGCAGTACTTC
NA,NA,TRBJ2-5,TRBV20-1,CSARFAGGGQETQYF,TGCAGTGCTAGGTTTGCGGGCGGAGGGCAAGAGACCCAGTACTTC
NA,NA,TRBJ1-5,TRBV15,CATSSQGTGQPQHF,TGTGCCACCAGCAGCCAGGGAACAGGTCAGCCCCAGCATTTT
NA,many,TRBJ1-2,TRBV10-3,CAISESGDGSYGYTF,TGTGCCATCAGTGAGTCGGGGGACGGGAGCTATGGCTACACCTTC
TRBD2,NA,TRBJ2-7,TRBV19,CASSKFLGTTSGRPVSYEQYF,TGTGCCAGTAGTAAGTTCCTTGGCACGACTAGCGGGAGGCCGGTGTCCTACGAGCAGTACTTC
NA,many,TRBJ2-7,TRBV4-1,CASSQERDGTETSEQYF,TGCGCCAGCAGCCAAGAGCGTGACGGGACAGAGACTAGTGAGCAGTACTTC
NA,many,TRBJ1-2,TRBV29-1,CSARDSDYGYTF,TGCAGCGCTAGGGACTCCGACTATGGCTACACCTTC
NA,many,TRBJ1-3,TRBV7-8,CASSLARGSGNTIYF,TGTGCCAGCAGCTTAGCGCGGGGCTCTGGAAACACCATATATTTT
NA,NA,TRBJ1-2,TRBV11-1,CASSLARIHYGYTF,TGTGCCAGCAGCTTGGCTCGAATCCACTATGGCTACACCTTC
NA,NA,TRBJ1-5,TRBV2,CASRRGGAYQPQHF,TGTGCCAGCCGGCGGGGGGGCGCGTATCAGCCCCAGCATTTT
TRBD1,NA,TRBJ1-6,TRBV6-5,CASSGTGRPLHF,TGTGCCAGCAGTGGGACAGGGAGACCCCTCCACTTT
NA,NA,TRBJ2-7,TRBV29-1,CSVGLRYEQYF,TGCAGCGTAGGCTTGCGGTACGAGCAGTACTTC
TRBD1,NA,TRBJ2-5,TRBV12-3/TRBV12-4,CASSSPTGGGETQYF,TGTGCCAGCAGCAGCCCAACAGGGGGCGGCGAGACCCAGTACTTC
TRBD1,NA,TRBJ1-1,TRBV7-3,CASSLAGQWNTEAFF,TGTGCCAGCAGCTTAGCGGGACAGTGGAACACTGAAGCTTTCTTT
NA,many,TRBJ1-5,TRBV6-5,CASRTGGVNQPQHF,TGTGCCAGCAGAACAGGAGGCGTCAATCAGCCCCAGCATTTT
NA,NA,TRBJ2-5,TRBV7-7,CASSPAAQETQYF,TGTGCTAGCAGCCCCGCGGCGCAAGAGACCCAGTACTTC
TRBD1,once,TRBJ2-1,TRBV24-1,CATSDFRQGAYNEQFF,TGTGCCACCAGTGATTTCAGGCAGGGGGCTTACAATGAGCAGTTCTTC
TRBD2,many,TRBJ2-7,TRBV11-2,CASSFRTSGEYEQYF,TGTGCCAGCAGTTTCCGGACTAGCGGGGAGTACGAGCAGTACTTC
NA,many,TRBJ1-1,TRBV29-1,CSVEAGSMNTEAFF,TGCAGCGTTGAGGCTGGTTCTATGAACACTGAAGCTTTCTTT
NA,NA,TRBJ2-7,TRBV4-1,CASSQVRGFGEQYF,TGCGCCAGCAGCCAAGTGCGGGGATTCGGCGAGCAGTACTTC
TRBD2,NA,TRBJ2-3,TRBV27,CASSLSGRGGLATDTQYF,TGTGCCAGCAGTTTATCGGGGCGCGGGGGACTAGCGACAGATACGCAGTATTTT
NA,NA,TRBJ2-3,TRBV15,CATSGAVLSTDTQYF,TGTGCTACTTCCGGGGCAGTCCTTAGCACAGATACGCAGTATTTT
TRBD2,NA,TRBJ2-7,TRBV20-1,CSASRTSNEQYF,TGCAGTGCGAGCCGGACTAGCAACGAGCAGTACTTC
TRBD2,many,TRBJ2-1,TRBV7-7,CASSPRISLAGDNEQFF,TGTGCTAGCAGCCCCCGTATTTCTTTAGCGGGAGACAATGAGCAGTTCTTC
NA,NA,TRBJ2-1,TRBV7-3,CASGPFREPRDDEQFF,TGTGCCAGCGGTCCTTTTAGGGAGCCACGTGACGATGAGCAGTTCTTC
NA,NA,TRBJ1-1,TRBV14,CASSPSMNTEAFF,TGTGCCAGCAGCCCGAGTATGAACACTGAAGCTTTCTTT
NA,many,TRBJ1-2,TRBV19,CASSRQNYGYTF,TGTGCCAGTAGTAGACAGAACTATGGCTACACCTTC
NA,NA,TRBJ2-5,TRBV7-2,CASSRAGTLIVGDQGETQYF,TGTGCCAGCAGCAGGGCCGGGACCCTAATTGTAGGGGATCAGGGCGAGACCCAGTACTTC
NA,few,TRBJ2-5,TRBV15,CATSRDQAAQQETQYF,TGTGCCACCAGCAGAGATCAGGCGGCGCAGCAAGAGACCCAGTACTTC
NA,many,TRBJ1-4,TRBV30,CAWSPGDNSNEKLFF,TGTGCCTGGAGTCCTGGGGACAACAGTAATGAAAAACTGTTTTTT
TRBD2,medium-sized,TRBJ2-3,TRBV10-2,CASSEITSGTSTDTQYF,TGCGCCAGCAGTGAGATTACTAGCGGGACTAGCACAGATACGCAGTATTTT
NA,NA,TRBJ1-6,TRBV7-9,CAIPGSPGSPLHF,TGTGCCATCCCAGGAAGTCCGGGTTCACCCCTCCACTTT
TRBD1,many,TRBJ1-6,TRBV27,CASSLRTGVGISPLHF,TGTGCCAGCAGTTTACGCACAGGGGTAGGGATTTCACCCCTCCACTTT
NA,NA,TRBJ2-7,TRBV2,CASRKGGDGEQYF,TGTGCCAGCAGGAAAGGAGGAGACGGGGAGCAGTACTTC
TRBD1,NA,TRBJ1-3,TRBV24-1,CATSDSGQGAGNTIYF,TGTGCCACCAGTGATTCGGGACAGGGGGCTGGAAACACCATATATTTT
NA,NA,TRBJ2-1,TRBV7-2,CASSRAGGGNEQFF,TGTGCCAGCAGCCGAGCAGGGGGGGGTAATGAGCAGTTCTTC
NA,NA,TRBJ1-2,TRBV5-5,CASSQVDVPGGGYTF,TGTGCCAGCAGCCAAGTAGACGTACCTGGTGGTGGCTACACCTTC
NA,many,TRBJ2-7,TRBV19,CASSILSASEQYF,TGTGCCAGTAGTATTTTATCAGCGTCCGAGCAGTACTTC
NA,NA,TRBJ1-5,TRBV6-5,CASGAASNQPQHF,TGTGCCAGCGGGGCGGCTAGCAATCAGCCCCAGCATTTT